This T cell receptor beta chain is drawn from a study of vaccination effects on CD4 cells after COVID-19. Study results and caveats: Convalescent patients in the study were few, and early post-infection timepoints were absent. Marked clonal contraction was seen in infection- and vaccine-induced clones late after vaccination.

Prior to sequencing, the ViraFEST assay stimulated PBMC with viral peptide pools, which expanded the antigen-specific CD4+ T cells. The culture ran for nine to ten days, and then CD4+ T cells were isolated. In the vaccine recipients, nucleocapsid antibodies were negative and there was no prior SARS-CoV-2 infection. It was with around 9.9 IU/ml IL-2 and around 10 ug/ml peptides that around 1.8 million PBMC per well were cultured. IL-2 medium supplanted half the medium on days 3 and 7. This clone was observed a handful of times. Its target is not known. Measured with immunoSEQ multiplex PCR; TCRdb has only the in-frame clones, and not every one. This sample has under 55,000 clones, with roughly 79% found just once. Sequencing used CD4+ T cells from PBMCs cultured with HCoV-OC43 spike peptides, obtained before COVID-19 vaccination. Subset indicated: HCoV-OC43 spike overlapping peptide pool stimulation. The clonotype was recovered from a human donor who received a COVID-19 vaccine.

The CDR3 DNA reads TGTGCCAGCAGTCCCGTTCAAGTAGGGGCGCAGGCTTTCTTT. This translates into CASSPVQVGAQAFF. The gene calls are TRBV6-5 and TRBJ1-1; possible D gene TRBD1, 5 bases. V was cut by 5 bases and J by 11 bases, with 21 bases left in between. The CDR3 length is 14 residues. Germline V gene lookup returns CDR1 MNHEY and CDR2 SVGAGI.